These T cell receptor beta chains were read from a single sample in a study of Graves' ophthalmopathy and Graves' hyperthyroidism. Each CDR3 protein is one row after TCRdb ran MiXCR on the multiplex PCR reads. The sample lists about 590,000 distinct CDR3 sequences, less than 40% occurring once. The sequencing input was peripheral blood or thyroid tissue (not recorded which). These receptors came from an adult man with Graves' hyperthyroidism. Each CDR3 is given with its conserved first and last residue. Fields, in order: clone size, J gene, D gene, V gene, CDR3 DNA, CDR3 protein. A D gene is named only where the DNA matches it firmly. Rows give clone size only sometimes, using once, few, many, or a class for an expanded clone.

size: few
J: TRBJ1-2
D: -
V: TRBV7-9
DNA: TGTGCCAGCAGCTTAGTTCCAGCTGGCTACACCTTC
CDR3: CASSLVPAGYTF

size: many
J: TRBJ2-7
D: -
V: TRBV25-1
DNA: TGTGCCAGCAGTGAATGGAGTAAGGAGCAGTACTTC
CDR3: CASSEWSKEQYF

size: many
J: TRBJ2-7
D: TRBD2
V: TRBV20-1
DNA: TGCAGTGCTAGACCGGGACTAGCGGGAGCCGAGCAGTACTTC
CDR3: CSARPGLAGAEQYF

size: -
J: TRBJ2-1
D: -
V: TRBV29-1
DNA: TGCAGCGTTGCAATCGATGAGCAGTTCTTC
CDR3: CSVAIDEQFF

size: many
J: TRBJ2-2
D: TRBD1
V: TRBV29-1
DNA: TGCAGCGTTGAGGGTACAGGGGTAAACACCGGGGAGCTGTTTTTT
CDR3: CSVEGTGVNTGELFF

size: many
J: TRBJ1-2
D: -
V: TRBV5-5
DNA: TGTGCCAGCAGCTTGGTCCACCCCGGGAGTATGTTTGGCTACACCTTC
CDR3: CASSLVHPGSMFGYTF

size: few
J: TRBJ2-5
D: -
V: TRBV28
DNA: TGTGCCAGCAGTTCATGGGGAGTTTATGGAGAGACCCAGTACTTC
CDR3: CASSSWGVYGETQYF

size: many
J: TRBJ2-2
D: -
V: TRBV12-3/TRBV12-4
DNA: TGTGCCAGCAGACGAATGAACACCGGGGAGCTGTTTTTT
CDR3: CASRRMNTGELFF

size: many
J: TRBJ2-7
D: TRBD1
V: TRBV7-9
DNA: TGTGCCAGCAGCCGGGACAGGGGGTCGAATTACGAGCAGTACTTC
CDR3: CASSRDRGSNYEQYF

size: many
J: TRBJ1-1
D: -
V: TRBV12-3/TRBV12-4
DNA: TGTGCCAGCAGCCGACGTGGGGCGGAGGGAGCTTTCTTT
CDR3: CASSRRGAEGAFF

size: -
J: TRBJ2-7
D: -
V: TRBV29-1
DNA: TGCAGCGTTGAGGGACCTACTTACAATGAGCAGTACTTC
CDR3: CSVEGPTYNEQYF

size: many
J: TRBJ1-3
D: -
V: TRBV7-2
DNA: TGTGCCAGCAGCTCCCCCTGGACTCGCTCTGGAAACACCATATATTTT
CDR3: CASSSPWTRSGNTIYF

size: many
J: TRBJ1-1
D: -
V: TRBV29-1
DNA: TGCAGCGTTAAGGTAGGGGGTGCCACTGAAGCTTTCTTT
CDR3: CSVKVGGATEAFF

size: -
J: TRBJ1-6
D: -
V: TRBV10-3
DNA: TGTGCCATCAGTGACGGACCGTATAATTCACCCCTCCACTTT
CDR3: CAISDGPYNSPLHF

size: many
J: TRBJ1-1
D: -
V: TRBV5-4
DNA: TGTGCCAGCAGCCCACCCTACAAGAACACTGAAGCTTTCTTT
CDR3: CASSPPYKNTEAFF

size: few
J: TRBJ2-3
D: -
V: TRBV7-8
DNA: TGTGCCAGCAGCTTAGCGGGGGGGCGGGAAGATACGCAGTATTTT
CDR3: CASSLAGGREDTQYF

size: once
J: TRBJ2-7
D: -
V: TRBV20-1
DNA: TGCAGTGCGCGGACTGCTGAGCAGTACTTC
CDR3: CSARTAEQYF

size: -
J: TRBJ2-1
D: TRBD2
V: TRBV5-6
DNA: TGTGCCAGCAGCTTGCTTCGACTAGCGGTTTACAATGAGCAGTTCTTC
CDR3: CASSLLRLAVYNEQFF

size: -
J: TRBJ2-7
D: -
V: TRBV15
DNA: TGTGCCACCAGCAGTGTAGGCGTCTACGAGCAGTACTTC
CDR3: CATSSVGVYEQYF

size: -
J: TRBJ2-2
D: TRBD2
V: TRBV24-1
DNA: TGTGCCACCAGCCAAGCGGGAAGGAATGGGGAGCTGTTTTTT
CDR3: CATSQAGRNGELFF

size: many
J: TRBJ1-2
D: -
V: TRBV2
DNA: TGTGCCAGCAGCCCCAACGCGGGCTATGGCTACACCTTC
CDR3: CASSPNAGYGYTF

size: few
J: TRBJ1-4
D: TRBD1
V: TRBV10-3
DNA: TGTGCCAGCAGTCCAGGGACAGGGACTAATGAAAAACTGTTTTTT
CDR3: CASSPGTGTNEKLFF

size: -
J: TRBJ1-2
D: TRBD1
V: TRBV7-9
DNA: TGTGCCAGCAGCTTAGGTCGGACAGGGGAAGGCTACACCTTC
CDR3: CASSLGRTGEGYTF

size: few
J: TRBJ1-1
D: -
V: TRBV28
DNA: TGTGCCAGCACTCCTTCGGGGTTGGCTGAAGCTTTCTTT
CDR3: CASTPSGLAEAFF

size: -
J: TRBJ2-7
D: TRBD1
V: TRBV20-1
DNA: TGCAGTGCTAGAGGCCGTCGAGGGGGCCGAAGCGAGCAGTACTTC
CDR3: CSARGRRGGRSEQYF

size: -
J: TRBJ2-7
D: -
V: TRBV7-4
DNA: TGTGCCAGCAGCTTAGGGGAAGCAGAGCAGTACTTC
CDR3: CASSLGEAEQYF

size: many
J: TRBJ2-2
D: -
V: TRBV2
DNA: TGTGCCAGCAGCCGGGACATCACCGGGGAGCTGTTTTTT
CDR3: CASSRDITGELFF

size: -
J: TRBJ1-1
D: -
V: TRBV19
DNA: TGTGCCAGTAGTAAATTTCAGGGAGGGGTGGCCACTGAAGCTTTCTTT
CDR3: CASSKFQGGVATEAFF

size: -
J: TRBJ2-7
D: TRBD1
V: TRBV6-6
DNA: TGTGCCAGCAGTAACCGGGACAGGGGTATCAACGAGCAGTACTTC
CDR3: CASSNRDRGINEQYF

size: -
J: TRBJ2-5
D: TRBD2
V: TRBV9
DNA: TGTGCCAGCAGCCAATCTAGCGGCCCCGCGGAGACCCAGTACTTC
CDR3: CASSQSSGPAETQYF

size: many
J: TRBJ2-7
D: -
V: TRBV19
DNA: TGTGCCAGTAGTCCCGTCCCGGGAAGCGAGCAGTACTTC
CDR3: CASSPVPGSEQYF

size: many
J: TRBJ2-7
D: -
V: TRBV20-1
DNA: TGCAGTGCTACCTCCCCGCTCGACGGGGACTACGAGCAGTACTTC
CDR3: CSATSPLDGDYEQYF

size: -
J: TRBJ1-1
D: TRBD1
V: TRBV20-1
DNA: TGCAGTGCCGTCGTTGGGACAGGGGACCTGAACACTGAAGCTTTCTTT
CDR3: CSAVVGTGDLNTEAFF

size: many
J: TRBJ2-7
D: -
V: TRBV29-1
DNA: TGCAGCGCCCAACAGGTACTAGGACCCACACCGTACTCTCAGTACTTC
CDR3: CSAQQVLGPTPYSQYF

size: -
J: TRBJ2-7
D: -
V: TRBV20-1
DNA: TGCAGTGCCACAGATATAAACCGAGCTTACGAGCAGTACTTC
CDR3: CSATDINRAYEQYF

size: many
J: TRBJ2-2
D: -
V: TRBV9
DNA: TGTGCCAGCAGCAAAAACACCGGGGAGCTGTTTTTT
CDR3: CASSKNTGELFF

size: many
J: TRBJ2-7
D: TRBD1
V: TRBV20-1
DNA: TGCAGTGCTGACCCCGGGACAGGGGGAATCGTGGGCAGGTACGAGCAGTACTTC
CDR3: CSADPGTGGIVGRYEQYF

size: many
J: TRBJ1-4
D: -
V: TRBV5-6
DNA: TGTGCCAGCGGGGTATCGGGACAAGAAAAACTGTTTTTT
CDR3: CASGVSGQEKLFF

size: many
J: TRBJ1-5
D: -
V: TRBV20-1
DNA: TGCAGTGCTGAACACGCGACGGTTAGCAATCAGCCCCAGCATTTT
CDR3: CSAEHATVSNQPQHF

size: many
J: TRBJ1-5
D: -
V: TRBV19
DNA: TGTGCCAGTAGGGACGCCGGGACGGTCAATCAGCCCCAGCATTTT
CDR3: CASRDAGTVNQPQHF

size: many
J: TRBJ2-5
D: -
V: TRBV20-1
DNA: TGCAGTGCTAAGTCCTCAGGGGGGCTCACCCAAGAGACCCAGTACTTC
CDR3: CSAKSSGGLTQETQYF

size: -
J: TRBJ1-6
D: TRBD1
V: TRBV2
DNA: TGTGCCAGCAGGATGGGGACAGGGAATTCACCCCTCCACTTT
CDR3: CASRMGTGNSPLHF

size: few
J: TRBJ2-2
D: -
V: TRBV6-6
DNA: TGTGCCAGCAGTTACTCGAGTCCAGACAACACCGGGGAGCTGTTTTTT
CDR3: CASSYSSPDNTGELFF

size: many
J: TRBJ1-5
D: TRBD1
V: TRBV20-1
DNA: TGCAGTGCTAGAGGTTCCGGGACAGGCGTTAATCAGCCCCAGCATTTT
CDR3: CSARGSGTGVNQPQHF